Sequencing of this T cell receptor beta chain was carried out in a study of T cell responses to AZD1222 COVID-19 vaccine. Method: immunoSEQ multiplex PCR; TCRdb's copy keeps in-frame clones and lacks some. The table lists around 100,000 clones, 75% to 95% of them singletons. The receptor's source is an adult in good health. The input for sequencing was peripheral blood, taken on day 0 of AZD1222 vaccination.

The CDR3 spells CASSVGLAGFYNEQFF. In DNA, the CDR3 is TGTGCCAGCAGTGTGGGTCTAGCGGGATTCTACAATGAGCAGTTCTTC. The chain carries TRBV2 and TRBJ2-1; 9 nucleotides match TRBD2. CDR1 and CDR2 from the germline V gene are SNHLY and FYNNEI. The CDR3 is 16 residues long. Germline trimming cut 4 bases from V and 3 bases from J; bases unmatched to any gene: 7. Full variable domain (missing parts from reference TRBV2 and TRBJ2-1): EPEVTQTPSHQVTQMGQEVILRCVPISNHLYFYWYRQILGQKVEFLVSFYNNEISEKSEIFDDQFSVERPDGSNFTLKIRSTKLEDSAMYFCASSVGLAGFYNEQFFGPGTRLTVL.